Sequencing of this T cell receptor (beta chain) was carried out in a study of shared clonotypes between healthy human individuals (dated by TCRdb to 2020 to 2022). Background for the entire study: The cohort included three men and a couple of women between 18 and 49 years of age. For each donor, CD4 naive and CD4 memory were each run on three plates, CD8 naive on two plates, and CD8 memory on one plate. To estimate repertoire size and how much clonotype sharing occurs between individuals, the study deeply sequenced the blood TCR repertoires of about five healthy adults. To increase sequencing depth and limit assay-specific biases, TCR repertoire library preparation and sequencing were carried out by different laboratories using diverse techniques. Between about 0.85 and 10 billion PBMCs per donor were obtained by leukapheresis. General findings and caveats noted by the study authors: Sampling was limited to blood, and TCR repertoires in tissue likely differ from TCR repertoires in blood. Estimated clonotype richness was generally larger for naive than for memory subsets. Rarefaction of sorted-subset datasets indicated incomplete sequencing despite the large sequencing depth. The genetic and exposure-history diversity represented was limited by the small number of donors. Compared with non-shared clonotypes, clonotypes shared by all four sorted-subset donors had higher generation probabilities. When a few donors were compared, the shared fraction of clonotypes was around 4.6% for naive CD4, approximately 3.3% for naive CD8, 2.3% for memory CD4, and roughly 0.4% for memory CD8. Pairwise subsampling led to the expectation that sequencing depth would affect the degree of clonotype sharing among donors.

The donors were healthy, HIV-negative adults with no recently reported acute infections or vaccinations. Every donor was a Caucasian adult living in Nashville, Tennessee, USA. CD4+ T cells were enriched by magnetic negative selection; naive cells were then positively selected on CD45RA, and the negative fraction formed the memory subset. Blood was collected by leukapheresis, and PBMCs were isolated by Ficoll-Histopaque density gradient centrifugation and then cryopreserved in liquid nitrogen vapor phase. Analytical flow cytometry was used to check the purity and quantity of each magnetically sorted T cell population. Each sorted fraction had its genomic DNA isolated and then quantified by UV absorbance on a Nanodrop 2000c. Using the deep immunoSEQ assay, multiplex PCR amplified TCR CDR3 regions from genomic DNA. Genomic DNA extracted from each cell subset was distributed evenly over all wells of several immunoSEQ 96-well plates, and each plate served as one replicate. For sorted subsets, roughly 200 ng of genomic DNA, equivalent to tens of thousands of T cell genomes, went into each replicate PCR. Purified libraries were quantified with a Qubit 3.0 fluorometer, sized on a Bioanalyzer 2100, and re-quantified with the KAPA Library Quantification kit. Each immunoSEQ 96-well plate was sequenced on its own single-read 150-cycle Illumina NextSeq 550 flow cell. For the original study's pipeline: Because the immunoSEQ output included only junctional sequences and no quality scores, the filtering could not be the same as the filtering used for full-length reads. To assign V/J genes and CDR3, sequences were annotated against IMGT germline references using PyIR, a Python wrapper for IgBLAST v1.9. Any read was removed if the V/J assignment was weak (E-value above 1e-6), the CDR3 was missing, or the read contained stop codons, out-of-frame junctions, or ambiguous translated residues. V3J clonotypes were defined by identical inferred V gene, J gene, and CDR3 amino acid sequence. The percentage overlap between two repertoires was calculated by dividing the number of shared unique clonotypes by the size of the smaller repertoire. RTK rarefaction, the Chao1 estimator, and Recon v2.1 estimates of unobserved clonotypes were used to assess repertoire richness. Generation probabilities for all TCRbeta clonotypes obtained by the gDNA method from a handful of donors were computed using OLGA. Held by TCRdb, this immuneACCESS table contains in-frame sequences only and omits some clones. Under half of the omission traces to an unresolved V gene where checked; the cause of the rest is unknown. Clonal size and the V and J genes are those of that table, whereas D and trimming came from the DNA. Here the sample has hundreds of thousands of clones; roughly 73% occur a single time. About 1.8% of the sample lies in the top ten.

A note on this clone: What antigen it recognizes has not been identified. The record has no base qualities; no much larger clone is one base away.

In the germline V gene (reference sequence), CDR1 corresponds to MNHEY and CDR2 to SMNVEV. The trim is 6 bases for V and 0 bases for J, with a gap of 12 bases between the germline ends. Inclusive of the bounding cysteine and phenylalanine, the CDR3 is 14 residues long. Only the CDR3 DNA stays, 42 bases, in frame from base 1. The receptor was derived from a woman younger than 45 in good health. The sequenced material came from memory CD4+ T cells sorted from blood. Per the publication, the cell subset or site label means: CD45RA-negative fraction. Recombination joined TRBV27 with TRBJ2-7, with the D gene not clear enough to name. The sequence in DNA is TGTGCCAGCAGGCCGGGCGGCCCCTCCTACGAGCAGTACTTC. It specifies CASRPGGPSYEQYF.